The 5 T cell receptor beta chains below were found in one sample sequenced in a study of blood T cell repertoires in COVID-19. Some clones are missing from TCRdb's copy, which holds only in-frame ones; the method was immunoSEQ multiplex PCR. The data contain about 150,000 clones, around four fifths of them singletons. Sequenced input: peripheral blood. These receptors all come from a woman in her thirties or forties with active or convalescent COVID-19.

A single count supports this clone. This sequence joins TRBV25-1 and TRBJ1-4; 7 bases are a match to TRBD1. The germline CDR1 and CDR2 sequences are MGHDK and SYGVNS. J lost 8 bases, V lost 5 bases, and 14 bases had no gene match. The CDR3 extends over 16 amino acids. As DNA, the CDR3 is TGTGCCAGCAGTATGGGAACGACAGGGTATAGGGAAAAACTGTTTTTT. This encodes CASSMGTTGYREKLFF.

This sequence joins TRBV24-1 and TRBJ2-7, with 12 bases aligning to TRBD2. Germline V gene lookup returns CDR1 KGHDR and CDR2 SFDVKD. Trimming at V came to 4 bases and at J to 7 bases, leaving 7 bases not matched to a gene. This CDR3 has 15 residues. The CDR3 DNA follows: TGTGCCACCAGTGACCTAGCGGGAGGGCCGGGTGAGCAGTACTTC. This gives the protein CATSDLAGGPGEQYF.

This chain connects TRBV21-1 to TRBJ2-4; TRBD1 is the table's D call and was not checked against the DNA. TRBV21-1 is a known pseudogene. This CDR3 contains 17 residues. CDR3 in DNA: TGTGCCAGCAGCTCTACGGGGACAGGGGTCTCCAAAAACATTCAGTACTTC. Protein: CASSSTGTGVSKNIQYF.

The V and J genes are TRBV28 and TRBJ1-1; TRBD1 agrees at 9 bases. Unmatched junction bases numbered 12, after V lost 2 bases and J lost 5 bases. The CDR3 consists of 17 residues. Germline-derived CDR1 and CDR2 are MDHEN and SYDVKM. The CDR3 spells CASSLGPTQGAGTEAFF. CDR3 nucleotides: TGTGCCAGCAGTTTAGGACCAACACAGGGGGCGGGTACTGAAGCTTTCTTT.

The V call is TRBV18, the J call TRBJ1-5; possible D gene TRBD1, 6 bases. CDR1 KGHSH and CDR2 LQKENI come from the germline V gene. V dropped 6 bases and J dropped 0 bases, with 15 bases sitting between them. This CDR3 is built from 16 residues. This chain's CDR3 is CASSRGQLYSNQPQHF. CDR3 sequence (DNA): TGTGCCAGCTCCCGCGGACAGCTCTATAGCAATCAGCCCCAGCATTTT.